This entry lists 3 T cell receptor beta chains sequenced from one sample in a study of cytomegalovirus exposure and HLA in healthy donors. The PCR used 60 Vbeta and 13 Jbeta primers. Some clones are missing from TCRdb's copy, which holds only in-frame ones; the method was immunoSEQ multiplex PCR. The sample lists roughly 170,000 clones, roughly 80% occurring once. Sequencing was performed on PBMCs. These receptors came from a man aged 30 to 39 in good health and CMV-seronegative.

The rearrangement links TRBV30 to TRBJ2-1; D gene ambiguous. V lost 1 base to trimming and J lost 3 bases, with 4 bases between them. The CDR3 totals 12 residues. The germline CDR1 and CDR2 sequences are GTSNPN and SVGIG (reference sequence). The CDR3 loop reads CAWSASYNEQFF. In nucleotides, the CDR3 is TGTGCCTGGAGTGCGAGCTACAATGAGCAGTTCTTC.

The chain is built from TRBV27 and TRBJ1-4; D unresolved. V lost 5 bases and J lost 0, with 7 bases in between. The V gene's germline CDR1 is MNHEY and CDR2 SMNVEV (reference sequence). The CDR3 sequence is 14 residues long. DNA of the CDR3: TGTGCCAGCAGTCGCCGGGCAACTAATGAAAAACTGTTTTTT. Its translation is CASSRRATNEKLFF.

V is TRBV29-1 and J is TRBJ2-3; D remains ambiguous. CDR3 size: 14 residues. Deletions cut 1 base from V and 0 bases from J, with 8 bases between. The germline gives CDR1 SQVTM, CDR2 ANQGSEA. The chain's CDR3 is CSVEAATSTDTQYF. The CDR3 DNA sequence: TGCAGCGTTGAAGCCGCAACTAGCACAGATACGCAGTATTTT.